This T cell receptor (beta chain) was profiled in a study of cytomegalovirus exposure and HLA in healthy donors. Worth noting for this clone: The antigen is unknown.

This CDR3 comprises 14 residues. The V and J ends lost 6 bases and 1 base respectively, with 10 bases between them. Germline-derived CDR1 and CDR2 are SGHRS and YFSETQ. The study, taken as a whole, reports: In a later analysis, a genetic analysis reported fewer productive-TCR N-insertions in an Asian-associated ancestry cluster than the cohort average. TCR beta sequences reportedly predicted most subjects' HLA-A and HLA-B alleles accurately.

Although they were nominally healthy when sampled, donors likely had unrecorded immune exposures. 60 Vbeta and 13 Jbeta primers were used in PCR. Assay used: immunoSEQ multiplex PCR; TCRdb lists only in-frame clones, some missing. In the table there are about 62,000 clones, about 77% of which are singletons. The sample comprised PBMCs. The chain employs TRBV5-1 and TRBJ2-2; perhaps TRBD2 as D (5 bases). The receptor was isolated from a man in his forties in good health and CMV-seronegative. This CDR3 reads CASNDGENTGELFF. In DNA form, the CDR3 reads TGCGCCAGCAACGACGGGGAGAACACCGGGGAGCTGTTTTTT.